These 17 T cell receptor beta chains were all obtained from the same sample, sequenced in a study of OX40 agonist ivuxolimab in advanced cancers. The table came from immunoSEQ multiplex PCR; TCRdb's copy has only in-frame clones and leaves some out. The table includes 40,000 to 50,000 clones, 88% detected once. The sequencing here drew on CD4+ or CD8+ T cells sorted from blood, taken in a trial of the OX40 agonist ivuxolimab. The origin of the receptors is an adult with an advanced solid tumor such as melanoma, head and neck, liver or kidney cancer.

The V gene is TRBV10-3, the J gene TRBJ1-1, with unresolved D. Germline V gene sequence: CDR1 ENHRY, CDR2 SYGVKD. The CDR3 length is 13 residues. The V end lost 10 bases, the J end lost 0 bases, and 12 bases lay between the germline ends. As DNA, the CDR3 is TGTGCCAACTCGGACTCGGTGAACACTGAAGCTTTCTTT. This sequence encodes CANSDSVNTEAFF.

The chain uses TRBV5-1 and TRBJ2-7; perhaps D is TRBD1 or TRBD2 (5 bases each). This CDR3 contains 12 residues. Germline V gene data show CDR1 as SGHRS and CDR2 as YFSETQ. Trimming stripped 0 bases from V and 10 bases from J, with 11 bases between. CDR3 DNA: TGCGCCAGCAGCTTGGCGGGGACCGGACAGTACTTC. Translation: CASSLAGTGQYF.

The V and J genes are TRBV7-6 and TRBJ2-1; TRBD2 aligns across 9 bases. Germline V gene data show CDR1 as SGHVS and CDR2 as FNYEAQ. V gave up 5 bases and J gave up 3 bases; unmatched junction bases: 5. CDR3 length equals 15 residues. The CDR3 region is CASSPRTSDYNEQFF. The CDR3, as DNA: TGTGCCAGCAGCCCCCGGACTAGCGACTACAATGAGCAGTTCTTC.

This clone appeared once. The rearrangement links TRBV10-3 to TRBJ2-5; TRBD2 agrees at 7 bases. The length of the CDR3 is 15 residues. V trimming: 0 bases; J trimming: 4 bases; junction bases outside the gene matches: 5. CDR1 and CDR2 (germline): ENHRY, SYGVKD. CDR3: CAISESTSQGETQYF. CDR3 sequence (DNA): TGTGCCATCAGTGAGTCGACTAGCCAGGGAGAGACCCAGTACTTC.

The table lists this clone with a count of one. V and J are TRBV28 and TRBJ2-1, with TRBD2 identical over 7 bases. CDR1 and CDR2 from the germline V gene are MDHEN and SYDVKM. CDR3 length equals 15 residues. Germline trimming cut 3 bases from V and 5 bases from J; bases unmatched to any gene: 7. The DNA of the CDR3 is TGTGCCAGCAGTTTTTGGGTAGCGGGCCACAATGAGCAGTTCTTC. Its protein product is CASSFWVAGHNEQFF. Variable domain in full (rest from reference TRBV28 and TRBJ2-1): DVKVTQSSRYLVKRTGEKVFLECVQDMDHENMFWYRQDPGLGLRLIYFSYDVKMKEKGDIPEGYSVSREKKERFSLILESASTNQTSMYLCASSFWVAGHNEQFFGPGTRLTVL.

This sequence joins TRBV19 and TRBJ2-5; TRBD1 matches at 12 bases. The CDR3 is 16 amino acids. J gave up 5 bases and V 5 bases, and 9 bases lay outside the gene matches. Germline CDR1 reads LNHDA; CDR2 reads SQIVND (reference sequence). The CDR3 spells CASSAPGQGAGETQYF. The CDR3 coding sequence is TGTGCCAGTAGTGCTCCGGGACAGGGGGCTGGCGAGACCCAGTACTTC.

This rearrangement joins TRBV7-2 to TRBJ2-7, with D possibly called TRBD1 or TRBD2 (5 bases each). Trimming took 3 bases from V and 2 from J, leaving 11 bases between them. This CDR3 contains 14 residues. From germline, CDR1 is SGHTA and CDR2 FQGNSA. The CDR3 nucleotides read TGTGCCAGCAGCTTGGGGGACGGTACCTACGAGCAGTACTTC. It encodes CASSLGDGTYEQYF.

The chain employs TRBV19 and TRBJ2-3; D may match TRBD1 or TRBD2 (5 bases each). The CDR3 extends over 15 amino acids. Germline CDR1 and CDR2: LNHDA and SQIVND (reference sequence). Trimming removed 9 bases at V and 2 bases at J, with 18 bases between. The CDR3 DNA reads TGTGCCAGCTCCAGGGAGACTTTTCACACAGATACGCAGTATTTT. Its translation is CASSRETFHTDTQYF.

The chain carries TRBV5-4 and TRBJ2-3; maybe TRBD2 (6 bases). The germline V gene has CDR1 SGHNT and CDR2 YYREEE (reference sequence). V was trimmed by 0 bases and J by 2 bases, leaving 10 bases between them. The CDR3 consists of 15 residues. Here the CDR3 reads CASSLDGSDTDTQYF. CDR3 coding DNA: TGTGCCAGCAGCTTGGACGGGAGCGACACAGATACGCAGTATTTT.

The chain recombines TRBV7-3 with TRBJ2-1; TRBD1 matches 8 bases. V lost 5 bases and J lost 4; bases outside the gene matches: 7. The CDR3 extends over 15 amino acids. Germline V gene lookup returns CDR1 SGHTA and CDR2 FQGTGA. CDR3 loop: CASSRNRDRYNEQFF. In nucleotides, the CDR3 is TGTGCCAGCAGCCGAAACCGGGACAGGTACAATGAGCAGTTCTTC.

The V gene is TRBV7-8, the J gene TRBJ1-5, with unresolved D. V was pared by 8 bases and J by 0 bases, with 8 bases between. The V gene's germline CDR1 is SGHVS and CDR2 FQNEAQ. This CDR3 has 13 amino acids. CDR3 protein: CASGTDSNQPQHF. The CDR3 DNA follows: TGTGCCAGCGGTACCGATAGCAATCAGCCCCAGCATTTT.

This chain uses TRBV2 with TRBJ1-5; perhaps TRBD1 as D (5 bases). The germline gives CDR1 SNHLY, CDR2 FYNNEI. The germline V and J ends were trimmed by 1 base and 0 bases, with 16 bases remaining between them. The CDR3 totals 18 residues. The CDR3 DNA reads as TGTGCCAGCAGTGAAGGTGGTGGGCTAGGGGATAGCAATCAGCCCCAGCATTTT. This codes for CASSEGGGLGDSNQPQHF.

The chain joins TRBV4-1 to TRBJ2-5, with 8 bases aligning to TRBD1. Per germline, CDR1 MGHRA and CDR2 YSYEKL. The CDR3 consists of 14 residues. Germline trimming cut 4 bases from V and 1 base from J; bases unmatched to any gene: 2. For the CDR3, the DNA is TGCGCCAGCAGCCGGACAGGGATCCAAGAGACCCAGTACTTC. Translation: CASSRTGIQETQYF.

This chain connects TRBV2 to TRBJ2-7; the match to TRBD2 covers 15 bases. V lost 5 bases and J lost 7; bases outside the gene matches: 6. Germline V gene data show CDR1 as SNHLY and CDR2 as FYNNEI. The CDR3 is 15 amino acids. CDR3: CASSLGTSGRNEQYF. The CDR3 DNA is TGTGCCAGCAGTTTAGGGACTAGCGGGAGGAATGAGCAGTACTTC.

The chain recombines TRBV6-5 with TRBJ2-1; unclear D gene. With 10 bases removed from V and 5 bases from J, the gap between germline ends came to 15 bases. Germline V gives CDR1 MNHEY, CDR2 SVGAGI. There are 13 residues in the CDR3. Here the CDR3 reads CAIGAPGHNEQFF. DNA for the CDR3: TGTGCCATAGGTGCCCCTGGCCACAATGAGCAGTTCTTC.

This clone was seen a single time. The chain couples TRBV10-3 to TRBJ2-3; D gene uncertain. The V end lost 4 bases, the J end lost 4 bases, and 9 bases lay between the germline ends. The V gene's germline CDR1 is ENHRY and CDR2 SYGVKD. The CDR3 is made up of 13 amino acids. In DNA, the CDR3 is TGTGCCATCAGTGGGAGAGTGGCAGATACGCAGTATTTT. Translated: CAISGRVADTQYF.

CDR3 in amino acids: CASSKSGGSDTQYF. Written as DNA, the CDR3 is TGTGCCAGCAGCAAGTCTGGGGGGTCAGATACGCAGTATTTT. The chain links TRBV7-2 to TRBJ2-3, with D perhaps matching TRBD2 (6 bases). The V gene's germline CDR1 is SGHTA and CDR2 FQGNSA. This CDR3 is 14 amino acids long. Trimming cost V 5 bases and J 4 bases, with 13 bases left between them.